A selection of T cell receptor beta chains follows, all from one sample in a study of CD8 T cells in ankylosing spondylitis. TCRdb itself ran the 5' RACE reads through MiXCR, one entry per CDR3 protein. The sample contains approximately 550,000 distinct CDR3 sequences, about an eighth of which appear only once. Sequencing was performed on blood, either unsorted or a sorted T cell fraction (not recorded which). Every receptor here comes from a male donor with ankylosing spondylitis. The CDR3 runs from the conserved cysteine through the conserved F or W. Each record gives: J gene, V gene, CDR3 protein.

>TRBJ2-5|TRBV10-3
CAISDPGLAEETQYF
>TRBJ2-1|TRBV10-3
CAISELGADNEQFF
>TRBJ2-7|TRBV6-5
CASSYGGSGTYEQYF
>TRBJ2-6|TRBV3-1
CASSLGTYLSGANVLTF
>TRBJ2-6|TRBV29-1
CSVGSFLRTSGRDSSGANVLTF
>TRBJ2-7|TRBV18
CASSNPGGQRSYEQYF
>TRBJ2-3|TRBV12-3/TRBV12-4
CASSSTGTGSTDTQYF
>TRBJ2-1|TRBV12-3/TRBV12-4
CASSNLAGRDEQFF
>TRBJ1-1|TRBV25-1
CASSGGGGRTEAFF
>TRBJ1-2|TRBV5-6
CASSLPIGAGPSNYGYTF
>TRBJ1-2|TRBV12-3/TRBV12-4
CASSLYRVENYGYTF
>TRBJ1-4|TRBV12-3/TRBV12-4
CASSLRGAIEKLFF
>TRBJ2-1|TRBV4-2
CASSRGYEQFF
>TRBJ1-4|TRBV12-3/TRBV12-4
CASSRLPTELFF
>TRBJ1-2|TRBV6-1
CASSETPGQAYGYTF
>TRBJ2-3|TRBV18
CASSPDRDWHTQYF
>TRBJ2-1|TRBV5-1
CASSLDNRGQVEQFF
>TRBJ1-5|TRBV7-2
CASSLTSQNNQPQHF
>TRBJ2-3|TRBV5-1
CASTDPGTDTQYF
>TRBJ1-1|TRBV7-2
CASSLAPGGTEAFF
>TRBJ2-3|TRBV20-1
CSALLEYTQYF
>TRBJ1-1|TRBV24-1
CATSDWGNTEAFF
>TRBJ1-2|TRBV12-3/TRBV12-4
CASSSIQGSGYTF
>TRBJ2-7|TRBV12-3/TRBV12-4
CASRGQGATEQYF
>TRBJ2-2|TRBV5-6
CASSLATRTGGTTTGELFF
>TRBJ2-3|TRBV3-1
CASSQGLGLQLHTQYF
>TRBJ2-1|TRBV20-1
CSATFSRLAGGDEQFF
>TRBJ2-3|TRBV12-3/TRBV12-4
CASSLRGGDPTDTQYF
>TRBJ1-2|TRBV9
CASSPRWGTALSYTF
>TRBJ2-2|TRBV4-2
CASSQDLAGGTGELFF
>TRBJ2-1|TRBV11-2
CGSSFTDEQFF
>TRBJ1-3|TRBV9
CASSQQGVRGNTIYF
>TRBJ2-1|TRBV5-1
CASSLTGTSYNEQFF
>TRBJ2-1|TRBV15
CATSRDSGRAIFF
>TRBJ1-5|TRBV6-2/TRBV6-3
CASRTGDNQPQHF
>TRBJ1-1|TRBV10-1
CASSVTTRGAFF
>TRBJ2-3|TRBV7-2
CASSLVPSGRAIVADTQYF